This T cell receptor (beta chain) stems from a study of OX40 agonist ivuxolimab in advanced cancers. About the full investigation: Ivuxolimab was an agonistic, fully human IgG2 monoclonal antibody directed against OX40 (CD134), a costimulatory receptor. Intravenous ivuxolimab was administered to patients every 2 weeks at six dose levels: 0.01, 0.1, 0.3, 1.5, 3 and 10 mg/kg. Among the approximately 54 dose-escalation patients, 19 had hepatocellular carcinoma, 15 melanoma, 9 renal cell carcinoma and 9 head and neck cancer. In the dose-escalation cohort, 82.7% of patients were male, and the mean age was roughly 60 years, with a range of roughly 20 to 80. Prior anti-PD-1, anti-PD-L1 or anti-CTLA-4 therapy was permitted, and 40% of dose-escalation patients had received checkpoint inhibitors. Partial responses occurred in three dose-escalation patients, of whom one had hepatocellular carcinoma and two had cutaneous melanoma. The purpose of peripheral TCRbeta sequencing was to test whether ivuxolimab changed TCR sequence diversity and led to clonal T-cell expansion. The paper reports the monotherapy dose-escalation portion (N of about 54 patients) of the phase I ivuxolimab trial. Beyond this particular receptor, the publication reports: In the 0.1-3.0 mg/kg groups, partial responders were among the patients with the lowest normalized peripheral clonal expansion, particularly in CD8+ T cells. Clonal expansion of both CD4+ and CD8+ blood T cells was observed from baseline to week 6 at doses 0.1 to 3.0 mg/kg. Low levels of normalized T-cell clonal expansion were also seen in some nonresponding patients. After ivuxolimab, more expanded clones were found on average in CD8+ T cells than in CD4+ T cells. Antigen specificity was not determined for the clonally expanded peripheral T cells.

CDR1 and CDR2, looked up from the germline V gene (reference sequence), are LNHDA and SQIVND. Counted from cysteine to phenylalanine, this CDR3 has 10 amino acids. The sequence is cut down to CDR3 DNA, 30 bases in frame from base 1. V was cut back by 9 bases and J by 4 bases, leaving a gap of 4 bases between them. Genomic DNA was isolated from the sorted cells so that the TCRbeta CDR3 region could be sequenced. The immunoSEQ Assay was used to sequence the TCRbeta CDR3 regions. In TCRdb, the immuneACCESS table is reduced to in-frame sequences with V and J assigned. These tables do not hold every clone; where another copy was compared, an unresolved V gene accounts for under half, and the others remain unexplained. The sample includes about 45,000 clones, with about nine tenths observed a single time. The top ten constitute about 20% of the sample. The trial excluded patients who had a history of autoimmune disease or were on systemic immunosuppression. Peripheral blood for TCR sequencing was collected from all dose cohorts at baseline, on cycle 4 day 1, and on cycle 7 day 1. The samples were drawn from a first-in-human, open-label, multicenter phase I dose-escalation trial of ivuxolimab. Adults with locally advanced or metastatic melanoma, renal cell, hepatocellular, or head and neck squamous cell carcinoma were enrolled in the trial. Before TCR sequencing, CD4+ T cells and CD8+ T cells from peripheral blood were sorted into separate populations.

This clone occurred a few times. This receptor's antigen is unknown. Base-call qualities are not available, and no considerably larger clone is one nucleotide away. This TCR derives from an adult with an advanced solid tumor such as melanoma, head and neck, liver or kidney cancer. The chain joins TRBV19 to TRBJ1-3, with the D segment identity uncertain. The sample consisted of CD4+ or CD8+ T cells sorted from blood, taken in a trial of the OX40 agonist ivuxolimab. The encoded CDR3 is CASRGNTIYF. At the DNA level, the sequence is TGTGCCAGCCGGGGAAACACCATATATTTT. This CDR3, with the reference TRBV19 and TRBJ1-3 proteins standing in past its ends, gives the full variable domain DGGITQSPKYLFRKEGQNVTLSCEQNLNHDAMYWYRQDPGQGLRLIYYSQIVNDFQKGDIAEGYSVSREKKESFPLTVTSAQKNPTAFYLCASRGNTIYFGEGSWLTVV.